The 2 T cell receptor beta chains listed next were all sequenced from one sample in a study of blood T cells in healthy people across ages. Sample-barcoded 5' priming and a J-beta primer mix drove a second PCR of 7 to 11 cycles. TCRdb used MiXCR to reprocess the 5' RACE reads, holding one entry per CDR3 protein. The profile shows 1.4 million to 1.5 million distinct CDR3 sequences, around 39% of them singletons. The sample comprised blood. The receptors were gathered from a woman between 18 and 29 years old in good health.

The gene calls are TRBV29-1 and TRBJ2-1; no definite D call. CDR3 length equals 13 residues. Trimming stripped 2 bases from V and 5 bases from J, with 10 bases between. Germline V lookup: CDR1 SQVTM, CDR2 ANQGSEA. The CDR3 DNA is TGCAGCGTTGAACTCCTAGACCACAATGAGCAGTTCTTC. It specifies CSVELLDHNEQFF.

This clonotype was seen only a few times. V and J are TRBV9 and TRBJ2-7; D is unresolved. Germline V gene data show CDR1 as SGDLS and CDR2 as YYNGEE. The CDR3 sequence is 15 residues long. With 2 bases removed from V and 0 bases from J, the gap between germline ends came to 12 bases. The DNA of the CDR3 is TGTGCCAGCAGCGTCCTAGAAGAGGCCTCCTACGAGCAGTACTTC. Its protein product is CASSVLEEASYEQYF.